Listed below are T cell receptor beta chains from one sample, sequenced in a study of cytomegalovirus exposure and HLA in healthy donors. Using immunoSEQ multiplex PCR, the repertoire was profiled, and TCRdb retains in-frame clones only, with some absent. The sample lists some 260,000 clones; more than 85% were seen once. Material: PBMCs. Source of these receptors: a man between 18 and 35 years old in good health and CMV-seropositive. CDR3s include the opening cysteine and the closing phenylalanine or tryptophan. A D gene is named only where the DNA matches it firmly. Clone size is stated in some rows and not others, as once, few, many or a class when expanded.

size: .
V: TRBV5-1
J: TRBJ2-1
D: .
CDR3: CASSLDGVEQFF
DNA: TGCGCCAGCAGCTTGGATGGAGTGGAGCAGTTCTTC

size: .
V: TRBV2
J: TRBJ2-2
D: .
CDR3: CASSTHTGELFF
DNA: TGTGCCAGCAGTACCCACACCGGGGAGCTGTTTTTT

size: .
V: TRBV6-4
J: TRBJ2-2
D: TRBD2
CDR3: CASSDGQGGSGELFF
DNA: TGTGCCAGCAGTGACGGGCAGGGAGGGTCCGGGGAGCTGTTTTTT

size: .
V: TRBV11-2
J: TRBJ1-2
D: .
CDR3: CASSLGQASGYTF
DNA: TGTGCCAGCAGCTTAGGACAGGCTTCTGGCTACACCTTC

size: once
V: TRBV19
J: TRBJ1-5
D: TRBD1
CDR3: CASSPPGGPQHF
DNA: TGTGCCAGTAGTCCACCAGGGGGACCCCAGCATTTT

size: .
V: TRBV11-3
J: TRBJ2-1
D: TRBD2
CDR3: CASSPGWVAGKSYNEQFF
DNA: TGTGCCAGCAGCCCGGGGTGGGTAGCGGGGAAGTCCTACAATGAGCAGTTCTTC

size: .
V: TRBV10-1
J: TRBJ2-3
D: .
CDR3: CASSERQVSTDTQYF
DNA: TGCGCCAGCAGTGAGCGCCAGGTCAGCACAGATACGCAGTATTTT

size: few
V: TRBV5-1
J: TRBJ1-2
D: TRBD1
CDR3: CASSVQGTSGYTF
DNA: TGCGCCAGCAGCGTACAGGGGACTAGCGGCTACACCTTC

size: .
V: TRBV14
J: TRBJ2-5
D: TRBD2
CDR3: CASSQDPVSSRLAGDIQETQYF
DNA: TGTGCCAGCAGCCAAGATCCCGTGTCTTCGAGACTAGCGGGAGACATCCAAGAGACCCAGTACTTC

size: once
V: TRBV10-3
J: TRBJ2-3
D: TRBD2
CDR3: CAISGHAGGGTDTQYF
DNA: TGTGCCATCAGTGGGCATGCGGGAGGGGGCACAGATACGCAGTATTTT

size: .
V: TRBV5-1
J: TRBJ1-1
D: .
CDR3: CASSLGGGTEAFF
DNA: TGCGCCAGCAGCTTGGGCGGCGGCACTGAAGCTTTCTTT

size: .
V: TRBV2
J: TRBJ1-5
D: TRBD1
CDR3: CAIGGESTPQHF
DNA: TGTGCCATAGGGGGCGAGTCGACGCCCCAGCATTTT

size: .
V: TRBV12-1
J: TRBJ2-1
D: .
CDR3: CASSFEFAEKLRSSYNEQFF
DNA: TGTGCCAGCAGCTTTGAGTTCGCGGAGAAACTTCGAAGCTCCTACAATGAGCAGTTCTTC

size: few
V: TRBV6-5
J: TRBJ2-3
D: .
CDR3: CASRSEGDTQYF
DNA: TGTGCCAGCAGATCGGAGGGGGATACGCAGTATTTT

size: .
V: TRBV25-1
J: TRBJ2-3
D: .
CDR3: CASSESAGWSTDTQYF
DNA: TGTGCCAGCAGTGAATCGGCGGGATGGAGCACAGATACGCAGTATTTT

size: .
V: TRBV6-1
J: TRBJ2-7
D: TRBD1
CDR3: CASSEEGAPYEQYF
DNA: TGTGCCAGCAGTGAAGAGGGGGCCCCCTACGAGCAGTACTTC

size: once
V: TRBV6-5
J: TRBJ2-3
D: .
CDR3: CASSYFRGSTDTQYF
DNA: TGTGCCAGCAGTTACTTCAGGGGCAGCACAGATACGCAGTATTTT

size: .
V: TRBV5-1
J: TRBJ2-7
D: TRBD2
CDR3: CASSGGLAGAEQYF
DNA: TGCGCCAGCAGCGGCGGTCTAGCGGGAGCCGAGCAGTACTTC

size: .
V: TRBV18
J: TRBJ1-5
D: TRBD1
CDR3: CASSPGQGNSNQPQHF
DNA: TGTGCCAGCTCACCGGGACAGGGAAATAGCAATCAGCCCCAGCATTTT

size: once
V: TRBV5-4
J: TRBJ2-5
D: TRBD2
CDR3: CASSSRTSGFQETQYF
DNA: TGTGCCAGCAGCTCGCGGACTAGCGGTTTCCAAGAGACCCAGTACTTC

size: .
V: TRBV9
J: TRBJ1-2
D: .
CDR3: CASSAPPNYGYTF
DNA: TGTGCCAGCAGCGCCCCGCCTAACTATGGCTACACCTTC

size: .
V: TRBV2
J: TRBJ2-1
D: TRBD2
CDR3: CASSTNWGTSNEQFF
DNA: TGTGCCAGCAGTACGAACTGGGGGACTAGCAATGAGCAGTTCTTC

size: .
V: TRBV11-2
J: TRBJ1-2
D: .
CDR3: CASSLAVYGYTF
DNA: TGTGCCAGCAGCTTAGCGGTGTATGGCTACACCTTC

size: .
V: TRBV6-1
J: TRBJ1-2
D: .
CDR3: CASRDSLTNYGYTF
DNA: TGTGCCAGCAGGGACAGCCTTACTAACTATGGCTACACCTTC

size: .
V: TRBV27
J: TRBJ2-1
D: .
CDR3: CASSWGLANEQFF
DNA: TGTGCCAGCAGTTGGGGGCTGGCCAATGAGCAGTTCTTC

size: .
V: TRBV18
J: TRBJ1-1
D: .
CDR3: CASSPGTGTEAFF
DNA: TGTGCCAGCTCACCTGGGACCGGCACTGAAGCTTTCTTT

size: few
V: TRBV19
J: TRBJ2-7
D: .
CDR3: CASSTGEPYEQYF
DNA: TGTGCCAGTAGTACAGGAGAGCCCTACGAGCAGTACTTC

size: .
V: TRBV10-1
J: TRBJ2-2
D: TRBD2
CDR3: CASSLGPGGRTGELFF
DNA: TGCGCCAGCTCTCTAGGCCCGGGAGGGAGGACCGGGGAGCTGTTTTTT

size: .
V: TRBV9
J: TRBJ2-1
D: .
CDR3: CASSVVPLTVNEQFF
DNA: TGTGCCAGCAGCGTCGTCCCCTTAACCGTCAATGAGCAGTTCTTC